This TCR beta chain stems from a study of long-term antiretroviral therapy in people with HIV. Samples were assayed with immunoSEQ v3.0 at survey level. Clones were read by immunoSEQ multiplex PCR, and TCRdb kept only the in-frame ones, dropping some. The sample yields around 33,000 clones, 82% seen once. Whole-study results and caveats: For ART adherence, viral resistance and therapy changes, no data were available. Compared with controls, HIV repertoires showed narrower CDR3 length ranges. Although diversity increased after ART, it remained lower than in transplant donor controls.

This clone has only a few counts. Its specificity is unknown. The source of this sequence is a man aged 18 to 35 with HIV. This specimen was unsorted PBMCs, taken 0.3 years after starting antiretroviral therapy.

The chain's CDR3 is CASSYGGGPLDGYTF. The CDR3, as DNA: TGTGCCAGCAGTTACGGGGGGGGACCTCTTGATGGCTACACCTTC. This chain links TRBV6-5 with TRBJ1-2, with D possibly TRBD1 on 5 matching bases. CDR1 and CDR2 from the germline V gene are MNHEY and SVGAGI. Trimming cost V 2 bases and J 6 bases, with 16 bases left between them. The CDR3 runs 15 residues.